The next 20 T cell receptor beta chains were all read from a single sample in a study of cytomegalovirus exposure and HLA in healthy donors. Primers for the PCR totalled 60 Vbeta and 13 Jbeta. Data came from immunoSEQ multiplex PCR; TCRdb stores just in-frame clones and leaves some out. Among 150,000 or so clones, roughly 77% were seen once, and the ten largest hold roughly 4.2%. Sequencing was done on a sample of PBMCs. The source of these receptors is a male donor in good health and CMV-seronegative.

This clone has a handful of counts. The chain links TRBV5-1 to TRBJ2-3, with a possible D match to TRBD1 (6 bases). The CDR3 totals 14 residues. V was pared by 6 bases and J by 1 base, with 12 bases between. CDR1 SGHRS and CDR2 YFSETQ come from the germline V gene. CDR3: CASNGGLGTDTQYF. The CDR3 nucleotides are TGCGCCAGCAATGGGGGCCTAGGCACAGATACGCAGTATTTT.

The CDR3 DNA reads as TGTGCCAGCAGCTTACCCGGGACAGGAGGCGAGCAGTACTTC. Its protein product is CASSLPGTGGEQYF. The chain uses TRBV7-6 and TRBJ2-7; 8 bases align to TRBD1. The V gene end was trimmed by 2 bases and the J gene end by 6 bases; junction bases not matched to a gene: 6. This CDR3 contains 14 residues. Germline CDR1 is SGHVS and CDR2 is FNYEAQ.

As for this clone: Other DNA sequences in the sample encode the same CDR3. The chain couples TRBV29-1 to TRBJ1-2, with TRBD1 matching 7 bases. The CDR3 sequence is 12 residues long. After removal of 6 bases from V and 2 bases from J, the junction contained 3 bases not matched to a gene. Per germline, CDR1 SQVTM and CDR2 ANQGSEA. This CDR3 is CSVGGQNYGYTF. The DNA for the CDR3 is TGCAGCGTAGGGGGACAGAACTATGGCTACACCTTC. The full variable domain, in which reference TRBV29-1 and TRBJ1-2 provide the parts outside the CDR3, is SAVISQKPSRDICQRGTSLTIQCQVDSQVTMMFWYRQQPGQSLTLIATANQGSEATYESGFVIDKFPISRPNLTFSTLTVSNMSPEDSSIYLCSVGGQNYGYTFGSGTRLTVV.

The chain has TRBV28 and TRBJ1-1; 7 positions agree with TRBD1. Germline CDR1 and CDR2: MDHEN and SYDVKM. V shed 6 bases, J shed 1 base, and the junction held 5 bases outside the gene matches. The CDR3 is made up of 14 amino acids. The CDR3 region is CASSEGQPNTEAFF. CDR3 DNA: TGTGCCAGCAGCGAGGGACAGCCGAACACTGAAGCTTTCTTT.

The chain carries TRBV19 and TRBJ2-7; 8 positions match TRBD2. The CDR3 covers 15 residues. The V gene end was trimmed by 5 bases and the J gene end by 0 bases; junction bases not matched to a gene: 6. Looked up from germline, CDR1 is LNHDA and CDR2 is SQIVND (reference sequence). CDR3 sequence (DNA): TGTGCCAGTAGTCCTACTAGCGGAGCCTCCTACGAGCAGTACTTC. It is translated as CASSPTSGASYEQYF.

The CDR3 region is CASSMSGVEQPQHF. The CDR3 DNA is TGTGCCAGTAGTATGTCAGGGGTCGAGCAGCCCCAGCATTTT. The V gene is TRBV19, the J gene TRBJ1-5; a weak D match, TRBD1 (6 bases). CDR3 length: 14 residues. Germline V gene lookup returns CDR1 LNHDA and CDR2 SQIVND (reference sequence). The V end was cut by 3 bases, the J end by 7 bases, with 13 bases between. Together with reference TRBV19 and TRBJ1-5, the CDR3 gives the full variable domain: DGGITQSPKYLFRKEGQNVTLSCEQNLNHDAMYWYRQDPGQGLRLIYYSQIVNDFQKGDIAEGYSVSREKKESFPLTVTSAQKNPTAFYLCASSMSGVEQPQHFGDGTRLSIL.

The chain combines TRBV7-9 with TRBJ1-2; TRBD1 aligns across 7 bases. Germline assignment: CDR1 SEHNR and CDR2 FQNEAQ (reference sequence). Unmatched junction bases numbered 8, after V lost 5 bases and J lost 8 bases. The CDR3 is 13 amino acids. The CDR3 DNA follows: TGTGCCAGCAGCGCAGAACAGGGGACCGGCTACACCTTC. It codes for CASSAEQGTGYTF.

In DNA, the CDR3 is TGTGCCAGCAGTTACAGCGGGGGGCGAACTGAAGCTTTCTTT. The encoded protein is CASSYSGGRTEAFF. The chain employs TRBV6-5 and TRBJ1-1; D might be TRBD1 (6 bases). CDR1 and CDR2 from the germline V gene are MNHEY and SVGAGI. The CDR3 has 14 residues. Trimming removed 2 bases at V and 5 bases at J, with 12 bases between.

The chain joins TRBV27 to TRBJ1-2, with a possible D match to TRBD1 (6 bases). The CDR3 runs to 14 residues. Deletions cut 5 bases from V and 5 bases from J, with 15 bases between. The germline V gene encodes CDR1 MNHEY and CDR2 SMNVEV (reference sequence). Written as DNA, the CDR3 is TGTGCCAGCAGTCTCAGGGGAGTTTGGTATGGCTACACCTTC. Translation gives CASSLRGVWYGYTF.

This clone showed up just a few times. The rearrangement links TRBV9 to TRBJ2-3; no reliable D call. The V end was cut by 2 bases, the J end by 0 bases, with 10 bases between. This CDR3 contains 15 residues. Germline CDR1 reads SGDLS; CDR2 reads YYNGEE. The CDR3 here is CASSVTIASTDTQYF. In nucleotides, the CDR3 is TGTGCCAGCAGCGTCACAATAGCTAGCACAGATACGCAGTATTTT.

The V and J genes are TRBV4-2 and TRBJ2-2, with D perhaps matching TRBD2 (5 bases). The CDR3 covers 16 residues. Germline lookup yields CDR1 LGHNA and CDR2 YNFKEQ. The ends were cut back, 4 bases at V and 2 bases at J, with 14 bases in the middle. The chain's CDR3 is CASSPRVAINTGELFF. The CDR3 DNA reads TGTGCCAGCAGCCCCCGGGTAGCGATTAACACCGGGGAGCTGTTTTTT.

The chain has TRBV6-1 and TRBJ2-2; no clear D. V lost 11 bases to trimming and J lost 10 bases, with 11 bases between them. Germline V lookup: CDR1 MNHNS, CDR2 SASEGT. The CDR3 spans 10 residues. DNA for the CDR3: TGTGCCTCCAAGCTTGAGGAGCTGTTTTTT. Translated: CASKLEELFF.

The chain links TRBV9 to TRBJ1-2, with D uncertain. CDR3 length: 11 amino acids. V was trimmed by 3 bases and J by 7 bases, leaving 7 bases between them. Germline assignment: CDR1 SGDLS and CDR2 YYNGEE. This CDR3 is CASSALSGYTF. CDR3 bases: TGTGCCAGCAGCGCCTTGAGTGGCTACACCTTC.

The chain is built from TRBV7-6 and TRBJ2-2; TRBD2 matches at 9 bases. V shed 5 bases and J 4 bases; nucleotides not matched to a gene: 11. This CDR3 contains 17 residues. Per germline, CDR1 SGHVS and CDR2 FNYEAQ. The CDR3 protein is CASSASGTGLGTGELFF. The CDR3 coding sequence is TGTGCCAGCAGCGCTAGCGGGACGGGGCTGGGCACCGGGGAGCTGTTTTTT.

This clone came up once. This chain uses TRBV7-2 with TRBJ2-7, with D perhaps matching TRBD1 (6 bases). Trimming pared 5 bases from V and 3 bases from J, leaving 20 bases between. CDR1 SGHTA and CDR2 FQGNSA come from the germline V gene. The CDR3 spans 16 residues. The CDR3, as DNA: TGTGCCAGCAGCCCAAATTCAGGGGCCCCGAGCTACGAGCAGTACTTC. This translates into CASSPNSGAPSYEQYF. The full variable domain, in which reference TRBV7-2 and TRBJ2-7 provide the parts outside the CDR3, is GAGVSQSPSNKVTEKGKDVELRCDPISGHTALYWYRQSLGQGLEFLIYFQGNSAPDKSGLPSDRFSAERTGGSVSTLTIQRTQQEDSAVYLCASSPNSGAPSYEQYFGPGTRLTVT.

The chain links TRBV5-1 to TRBJ2-2; D is unresolved. CDR1 is SGHRS and CDR2 is YFSETQ in the germline V gene. The CDR3 extends over 18 amino acids. Trimming took off 3 bases at V and 1 base at J, with 19 bases between the two ends. The CDR3 here is CASSSTENTHRNTGELFF. CDR3 nucleotide sequence: TGCGCCAGCAGCTCCACCGAAAACACCCATCGGAACACCGGGGAGCTGTTTTTT.

A few counts support this clone. J is TRBJ1-3 and V is TRBV7-2; D is uncertain. The V end lost 3 bases, the J end lost 2 bases, and 8 bases lay between the germline ends. The CDR3 extends over 14 amino acids. In germline, CDR1 is SGHTA, CDR2 FQGNSA. The CDR3 loop reads CASSLGVTGNTIYF. The CDR3 DNA is TGTGCCAGCAGCTTGGGAGTAACTGGAAACACCATATATTTT.

The chain has TRBV7-6 and TRBJ2-5; perhaps TRBD2 as D (6 bases). The V end lost 6 bases, the J end lost 0 bases, and 17 bases lay between the germline ends. Per the germline V gene, CDR1 is SGHVS and CDR2 is FNYEAQ. The CDR3 extends over 16 amino acids. The CDR3 here is CASRPWGGDYQETQYF. The CDR3 DNA reads as TGTGCCAGCAGGCCTTGGGGCGGGGATTACCAAGAGACCCAGTACTTC.

The chain recombines TRBV5-1 with TRBJ1-1; TRBD1 agrees at 9 bases. From germline, CDR1 is SGHRS and CDR2 YFSETQ. Germline trimming cut 4 bases from V and 4 bases from J; bases unmatched to any gene: 8. The CDR3 has 15 amino acids. Written as DNA, the CDR3 is TGCGCCAGCAGCCTGGGGGGACAGGGATCCACTGAAGCTTTCTTT. It translates to CASSLGGQGSTEAFF.

V and J are TRBV13 and TRBJ2-5; no reliable D call. The CDR3 sequence is 11 residues long. V shed 5 bases and J shed 3 bases, with 4 bases lying between them. Per the germline V gene, CDR1 is PRHDT and CDR2 is FYEKMQ (reference sequence). CDR3: CASSLEETQYF. CDR3 sequence (DNA): TGTGCCAGCAGCCTCGAAGAGACCCAGTACTTC.